A selection of T cell receptor beta chains follows, all from one sample in a study of blood T cell repertoires in COVID-19. Profiled with immunoSEQ multiplex PCR; TCRdb holds only in-frame clones, not every one. The table lists fewer than 150,000 clones, approximately 77% of them singletons. The sequenced sample consisted of peripheral blood. Source of these receptors: an elderly man with acute or convalescent COVID-19. Each CDR3 is given with its conserved first and last residue. The D gene is left open where the match is weak. Not every row has a clone size; where given, it reads once, few, many or a size class.

v_call	j_call	clone_size	d_call	cdr3_nt	cdr3_aa
TRBV2	TRBJ2-7	-	TRBD1	TGTGCCAGCAGGAGGACAGGGTTCTCCTACGAGCAGTACTTC	CASRRTGFSYEQYF
TRBV5-4	TRBJ1-2	-	-	TGTGCCAGCAGCTTGGCAGGGTATGGCTACACCTTC	CASSLAGYGYTF
TRBV4-3	TRBJ1-2	-	-	TGCGCCAGCAGCCGGGGCGCAGCTTATGGCTACACCTTC	CASSRGAAYGYTF
TRBV15	TRBJ1-2	once	TRBD1	TGTGCCACCAGCCCCGGTCAGGGGGCTCTGGGCTACACCTTC	CATSPGQGALGYTF
TRBV20-1	TRBJ1-3	-	-	TGCAGTGCTAGTCGGGGATCGGGCGGAAACACCATATATTTT	CSASRGSGGNTIYF
TRBV5-6	TRBJ2-3	-	TRBD2	TGTGCCAGCAGCGACCCCTGGGGCGGGGGGGAAGATACGCAGTATTTT	CASSDPWGGGEDTQYF
TRBV30	TRBJ1-5	-	TRBD1	TGTGCCTGGAGCCGGACAGGGGTCAATCAGCCCCAGCATTTT	CAWSRTGVNQPQHF
TRBV9	TRBJ2-1	-	-	TGTGCCAGCAGCGTAGGACAGGCCCCACTTGAGCAGTTCTTC	CASSVGQAPLEQFF
TRBV4-3	TRBJ1-2	-	-	TGCGCCAGCAGCCAAGGAGGGTCCAGTTTCAACTATGGCTACACCTTC	CASSQGGSSFNYGYTF
TRBV7-2	TRBJ1-2	-	-	TGTGCCAGCAGCCCGTCGAGGGGAGGCTTGGGCGGCTACACCTTC	CASSPSRGGLGGYTF
TRBV11-3	TRBJ2-5	-	TRBD1	TGTGCCAGCAGCTTAGGCCGGCCGGGACAGGGGGCTCATGGGGAGACCCAGTACTTC	CASSLGRPGQGAHGETQYF
TRBV3-1/TRBV3-2	TRBJ2-3	-	TRBD2	TGTGCCAGCAGCCCGTGGACTAGCGGGTCAGATACGCAGTATTTT	CASSPWTSGSDTQYF
TRBV12-1	TRBJ2-5	many	-	TGTGCCAGCACGGGGTGGGAGACCCAGTACTTC	CASTGWETQYF
TRBV6-5	TRBJ1-1	-	TRBD1	TGTGCCACCAGAGGTCGGACAGGGGGCTTCACTGAAGCTTTCTTT	CATRGRTGGFTEAFF
TRBV3-1/TRBV3-2	TRBJ2-3	-	-	TGTGCCAGCAGCCCAGAGGTCGGAGGCCAAGGTCAAAGCACAGATACGCAGTATTTT	CASSPEVGGQGQSTDTQYF
TRBV28	TRBJ2-2	-	TRBD1	TGTGCCAGCAGTTCCAAAGCGGGGACAGGGGGCCCTCGGGTTTGGGCCGGGGAGCTGTTTTTT	CASSSKAGTGGPRVWAGELFF
TRBV7-2	TRBJ1-6	-	-	TGTGCCAGCACCCTATACAGAAATTCACCCCTCCACTTT	CASTLYRNSPLHF
TRBV6-5	TRBJ2-7	-	TRBD1	TGTGCCAGCAGCCCCACAGGGGAAAGCTACGAGCAGTACTTC	CASSPTGESYEQYF
TRBV19	TRBJ1-5	once	TRBD1	TGTGCCAGTAGTATGATGGGACAGCTTAATCAGCCCCAGCATTTT	CASSMMGQLNQPQHF
TRBV7-9	TRBJ1-1	-	-	TGTGCCAGCAGCTTAGGAGGGTCTCTGAGCACTGAAGCTTTCTTT	CASSLGGSLSTEAFF
TRBV3-1/TRBV3-2	TRBJ2-1	-	-	TGTGCCAGCAGCCAAGGAGGGAACTACAATGAGCAGTTCTTC	CASSQGGNYNEQFF
TRBV5-1	TRBJ2-3	-	-	TGCGCCAGCAGCTCACAGGGATTTAGCACAGATACGCAGTATTTT	CASSSQGFSTDTQYF
TRBV30	TRBJ1-6	-	-	TGTGCCTGGAGTCCGGCAGGGAACTCCTATAATTCACCCCTCCACTTT	CAWSPAGNSYNSPLHF
TRBV7-9	TRBJ2-1	-	TRBD1	TGTGCCAGCAGCTTAGCAGGGGGCATTGAGCAGTTCTTC	CASSLAGGIEQFF
TRBV6-5	TRBJ1-1	-	-	TGTGCCAGCAGTCAACAGGGTGGGTACACTGAAGCTTTCTTT	CASSQQGGYTEAFF
TRBV4-1	TRBJ2-5	few	TRBD1	TGCGCCAGCAGCCAACCCCGGACAGGGGGAGAGACCCAGTACTTC	CASSQPRTGGETQYF
TRBV27	TRBJ1-6	-	TRBD1	TGTGCCAGCAGTTTACCCCAGGACAGGGGATATAATTCACCCCTCCACTTT	CASSLPQDRGYNSPLHF
TRBV4-2	TRBJ2-2	many	-	TGTGCCAGCAGCCAAGAGGGAGGTGGAGGAGCGGAGCTGTTTTTT	CASSQEGGGGAELFF
TRBV6-5	TRBJ1-2	-	-	TGTGCCAGCAGCCTAGGACAGTCTTTTAACTATGGCTACACCTTC	CASSLGQSFNYGYTF
TRBV30	TRBJ2-5	-	TRBD2	TGTGCCTGGCGCTCCGTCGGGAGGTTCGGAGAGACCCAGTACTTC	CAWRSVGRFGETQYF
TRBV19	TRBJ2-7	-	-	TGTGCCAGTAGTCCCGACAGGTCTTTTGTCTACGAGCAGTACTTC	CASSPDRSFVYEQYF
TRBV10-2	TRBJ1-1	-	-	TGCGCCAGCAGTGAGTCCCTAGACACTGAAGCTTTCTTT	CASSESLDTEAFF
TRBV9	TRBJ2-5	-	TRBD2	TGTGCCAGCAGCGTAGGCGGGGGCCAAGAGACCCAGTACTTC	CASSVGGGQETQYF
TRBV5-6	TRBJ2-1	-	-	TGTGCCAGCAGCTTGGCCGGTTTCGAAACAGGGTGGGTTGAGCAGTTCTTC	CASSLAGFETGWVEQFF
TRBV5-4	TRBJ2-7	-	TRBD1	TGTGCCAGCAGCTTTCTGACAGGGGAGCAGTACTTC	CASSFLTGEQYF
TRBV9	TRBJ2-3	-	TRBD1	TGTGCCAGCAGCGTAGAGGGGGCCGCCAGCGATACGCAGTATTTT	CASSVEGAASDTQYF
TRBV18	TRBJ1-1	-	-	TGTGCCAGCTCACCGATTGGAGTGAACACTGAAGCTTTCTTT	CASSPIGVNTEAFF
TRBV29-1	TRBJ2-1	many	-	TGCAGCGTTGAAGAAAGACAACAACGGTTCTTC	CSVEERQQRFF
TRBV5-6	TRBJ1-1	-	-	TGTGCCAGCAGCTTGTTGGGAGGGGGGAACACTGAAGCTTTCTTT	CASSLLGGGNTEAFF
TRBV9	TRBJ1-2	-	TRBD1	TGTGCCAGCAGCCAGGGACAGGGGCTTGGTAATGGCTACACCTTC	CASSQGQGLGNGYTF
TRBV23-1	TRBJ2-7	few	-	TGCGCCAGCACCCCCTGGGGGGGCCACGGGCAGTACTTC	CASTPWGGHGQYF
TRBV5-1	TRBJ2-2	once	TRBD2	TGCGCCAGCAGCGTAACTAGCGGGGGGGCCGGGGAGCTGTTTTTT	CASSVTSGGAGELFF
TRBV30	TRBJ2-3	-	TRBD2	TGTGCCTGGGACCGGGGGGGCCGGAACACAGATACGCAGTATTTT	CAWDRGGRNTDTQYF
TRBV20-1	TRBJ1-5	-	-	TGCAGTGCTAGTATCGGACAAGCCAATCAGCCCCAGCATTTT	CSASIGQANQPQHF
TRBV28	TRBJ1-1	-	-	TGTGCCAGCAGTCCCCCAGGGAGGACTGAAGCTTTCTTT	CASSPPGRTEAFF
TRBV7-6	TRBJ2-1	-	-	TGTGCCAGCAGCTTAGCGGCAGGGTCCTACAATGAGCAGTTCTTC	CASSLAAGSYNEQFF
TRBV19	TRBJ2-7	-	-	TGTGCCAGTAGTACAAGAGGAGGGCCCGAGCAGTACTTC	CASSTRGGPEQYF
TRBV6-5	TRBJ1-4	-	TRBD1	TGTGCCAGCAGCCCCGCCGGGACAGGGTACGAAAAACTGTTTTTT	CASSPAGTGYEKLFF
TRBV2	TRBJ1-6	many	-	TGTGCCAGCAGCCCCCCTCCCGGGGGGAGAAGGATAAGCTCCTATAATTCACCCCTCCACTTT	CASSPPPGGRRISSYNSPLHF
TRBV12-2	TRBJ2-1	-	-	TGTGCAAGTCGCTTAAGCTACTCCGGGACAGTCCGCTACAATGAGCAGTTCTTC	CASRLSYSGTVRYNEQFF
TRBV19	TRBJ2-4	few	-	TGTGCCAGTCATGGAGACAGAGATAGGAGCATTCAGTACTTC	CASHGDRDRSIQYF
TRBV7-2	TRBJ1-6	-	TRBD1	TGTGCCAGCAGCCTCGGGACAGAGGTGGCACCCCTCCACTTT	CASSLGTEVAPLHF
TRBV4-2	TRBJ2-7	few	TRBD2	TGTGCCAGCAGCCTCGAGACTAGCGGGGGGTCCTACGAGCAGTACTTC	CASSLETSGGSYEQYF
TRBV7-9	TRBJ1-2	-	-	TGTGCCAGCAGCCTAAGCGTTGGAGGCTACACCTTC	CASSLSVGGYTF
TRBV6-2/TRBV6-3	TRBJ1-1	-	-	TGTGCCAGCAGTTCTAGGTTGGGAGCTTTCTTT	CASSSRLGAFF
TRBV18	TRBJ2-3	-	-	TGTGCCAGCTCACCACCCAGGGAGGGCACAGATACGCAGTATTTT	CASSPPREGTDTQYF
TRBV4-1	TRBJ2-1	-	TRBD1	TGCGCCAGCAGCCAACTAGACAGGGGGACCTACAATGAGCAGTTCTTC	CASSQLDRGTYNEQFF
TRBV6-6	TRBJ2-2	-	TRBD1	TGTGCCAGCAGTTCCCGGGACAGGAACACCGGGGAGCTGTTTTTT	CASSSRDRNTGELFF
TRBV6-2/TRBV6-3	TRBJ2-1	-	-	TGTGCCAGCAGCCAAACCCGGGGATACTCCTACAATGAGCAGTTCTTC	CASSQTRGYSYNEQFF
TRBV5-4	TRBJ1-2	-	TRBD1	TGTGCCAGCAGCTGGGGGACAGAGATCGGTGGCTACACCTTC	CASSWGTEIGGYTF